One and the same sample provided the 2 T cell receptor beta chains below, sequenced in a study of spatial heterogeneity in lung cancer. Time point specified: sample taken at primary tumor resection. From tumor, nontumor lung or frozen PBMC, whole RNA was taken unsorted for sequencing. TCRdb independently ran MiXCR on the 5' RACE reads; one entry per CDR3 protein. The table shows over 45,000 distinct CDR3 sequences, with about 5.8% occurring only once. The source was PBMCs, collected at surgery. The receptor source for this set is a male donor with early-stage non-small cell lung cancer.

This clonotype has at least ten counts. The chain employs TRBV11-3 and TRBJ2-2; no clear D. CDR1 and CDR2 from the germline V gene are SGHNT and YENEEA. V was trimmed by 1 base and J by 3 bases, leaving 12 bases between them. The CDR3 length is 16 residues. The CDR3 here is CASSLGSPPDTGELFF. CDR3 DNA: TGTGCCAGCAGCTTAGGCTCGCCACCCGACACCGGGGAGCTGTTTTTT.

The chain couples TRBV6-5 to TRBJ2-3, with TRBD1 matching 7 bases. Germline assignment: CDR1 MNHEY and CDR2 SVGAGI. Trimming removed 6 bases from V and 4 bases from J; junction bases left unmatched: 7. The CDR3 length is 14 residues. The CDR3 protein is CASRRQGPSDTQYF. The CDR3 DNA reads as TGTGCCAGCAGAAGACAGGGCCCGTCAGATACGCAGTATTTT.